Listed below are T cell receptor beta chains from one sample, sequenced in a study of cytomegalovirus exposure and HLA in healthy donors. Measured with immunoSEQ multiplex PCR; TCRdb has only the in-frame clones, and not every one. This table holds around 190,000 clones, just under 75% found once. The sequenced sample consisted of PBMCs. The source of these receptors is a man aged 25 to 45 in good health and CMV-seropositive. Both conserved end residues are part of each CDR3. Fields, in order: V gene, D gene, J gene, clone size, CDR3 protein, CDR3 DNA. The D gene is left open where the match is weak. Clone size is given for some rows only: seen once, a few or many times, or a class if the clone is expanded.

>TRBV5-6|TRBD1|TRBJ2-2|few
CASSPGQGGIRELFF
TGTGCCAGCAGCCCGGGACAGGGAGGGATAAGGGAGCTGTTTTTT
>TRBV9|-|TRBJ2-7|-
CASSSHRGGSEQYF
TGTGCCAGCAGCTCCCACAGGGGAGGTTCCGAGCAGTACTTC
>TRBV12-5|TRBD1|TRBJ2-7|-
CASGLGQGVHEQYF
TGTGCTAGTGGTTTAGGGCAGGGGGTCCACGAGCAGTACTTC
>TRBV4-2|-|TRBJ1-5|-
CASSKDPVGNQPQHF
TGTGCCAGCAGCAAAGACCCCGTAGGCAATCAGCCCCAGCATTTT
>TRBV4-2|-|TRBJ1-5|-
CASSQGQGNQPQHF
TGTGCCAGCAGCCAAGGGCAGGGAAATCAGCCCCAGCATTTT
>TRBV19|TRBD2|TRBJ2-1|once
CASASSGSYNEQFF
TGTGCCAGTGCTTCTAGCGGCTCCTACAATGAGCAGTTCTTC
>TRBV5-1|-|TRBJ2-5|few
CASSLSAVWETQYF
TGCGCCAGCAGCTTGTCTGCGGTGTGGGAGACCCAGTACTTC
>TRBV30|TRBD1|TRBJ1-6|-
CAWSTGQPNSPLHF
TGTGCCTGGTCCACGGGACAGCCCAATTCACCCCTCCACTTT
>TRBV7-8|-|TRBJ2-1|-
CASSLGGGEQFF
TGTGCCAGCAGCTTAGGGGGCGGTGAGCAGTTCTTC
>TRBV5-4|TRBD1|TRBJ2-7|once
CASSLGTPVGTAFDEQYF
TGTGCCAGCAGCTTGGGGACCCCGGTAGGGACAGCGTTTGATGAGCAGTACTTC
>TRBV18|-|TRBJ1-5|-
CASSPQGVSNQPQHF
TGTGCCAGCTCACCACAGGGGGTGAGCAATCAGCCCCAGCATTTT
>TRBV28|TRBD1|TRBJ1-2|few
CASSGTGIGHYGYTF
TGTGCCAGCAGTGGGACAGGTATCGGGCACTATGGCTACACCTTC
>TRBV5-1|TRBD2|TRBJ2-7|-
CASSFYDGRAHEQYF
TGCGCCAGCAGCTTTTATGACGGGAGGGCCCACGAGCAGTACTTC
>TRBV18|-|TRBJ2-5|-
CASSPPAAGLQETQYF
TGTGCCAGCTCACCACCGGCGGCGGGTCTACAAGAGACCCAGTACTTC
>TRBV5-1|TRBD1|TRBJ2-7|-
CASSKPGQGAYEQYF
TGCGCCAGCAGCAAGCCGGGACAGGGGGCTTACGAGCAGTACTTC